The present T cell receptor beta chain was sequenced within a study of blood T cell repertoires in COVID-19. About the research overall: The United States, Italy and Spain were the sources of the acute and convalescent COVID-19 samples. In each case, the material was cDNA or gDNA derived from T cells, B-cell-depleted T cells, or PBMCs.

The germline gives CDR1 LGHDT, CDR2 YNNKEL (reference sequence). Trimming took 6 bases from V and 5 from J, leaving 14 bases between them. The CDR3 has 13 residues. Original processing notes: Researchers report that nucleated cell counts were estimated from reference gene primer amplification. Assay: immunoSEQ multiplex PCR; the TCRdb copy retains only in-frame clones and omits some. The V and J calls and clone size were taken over from that table, and D and trimming were inferred from the DNA. The profile covers approximately 270,000 clones, with approximately 86% appearing a single time and over 1.1% taken by the ten largest.

Sequencing was done on a sample of peripheral blood. The chain uses TRBV3-1 (or the pseudogene TRBV3-2) and TRBJ2-7, with D perhaps TRBD1 (6 bases). This receptor was taken from an elderly man with acute or convalescent COVID-19. In DNA form, the CDR3 reads TGTGCCAGCAGGCCCGGGACACTCGACGAGCAGTACTTC. Protein product: CASRPGTLDEQYF.